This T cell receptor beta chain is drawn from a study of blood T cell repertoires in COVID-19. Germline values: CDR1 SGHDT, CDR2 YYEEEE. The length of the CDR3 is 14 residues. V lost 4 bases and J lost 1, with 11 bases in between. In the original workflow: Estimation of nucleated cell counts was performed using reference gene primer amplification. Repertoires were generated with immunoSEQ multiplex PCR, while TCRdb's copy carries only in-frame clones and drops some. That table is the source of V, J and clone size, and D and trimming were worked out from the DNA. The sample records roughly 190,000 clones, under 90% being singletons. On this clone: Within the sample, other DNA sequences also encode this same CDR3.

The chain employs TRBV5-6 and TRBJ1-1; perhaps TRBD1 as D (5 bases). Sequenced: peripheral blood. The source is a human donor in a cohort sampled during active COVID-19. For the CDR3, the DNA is TGTGCCAGCAGCCTCGGAAGGGGGAACACTGAAGCTTTCTTT. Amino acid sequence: CASSLGRGNTEAFF.